A selection of T cell receptor beta chains follows, all from one sample in a study of Graves' ophthalmopathy and Graves' hyperthyroidism. TCRdb analysed the multiplex PCR reads with MiXCR anew, one entry per CDR3 protein. In the table there are roughly 500,000 distinct CDR3 sequences, approximately 14% of which are singletons. The sample was blood. Every receptor here comes from a woman in her twenties or thirties with Graves' ophthalmopathy. CDR3s include the opening cysteine and the closing phenylalanine or tryptophan. A D gene is named only where the DNA matches it firmly. The size entry is marked missing in some rows and otherwise reads once, few, many or a size class.

TRBV11-1	TRBJ2-7	once	TRBD2	CASHSTRGGTYEQYF	TGTGCCAGCCATTCCACTCGGGGGGGGACCTACGAGCAGTACTTC
TRBV28	TRBJ2-2	many	TRBD2	CASSGLAGVGELFF	TGTGCCAGCAGTGGGCTAGCGGGAGTCGGGGAGCTGTTTTTT
TRBV5-6	TRBJ2-7	few	NA	CASSNEHYEQYF	TGTGCCAGCAGCAATGAGCACTACGAGCAGTACTTC
TRBV6-1	TRBJ1-1	NA	NA	CASSEPGQGLNTEAFF	TGTGCCAGCAGTGAACCCGGGCAGGGGCTGAACACTGAAGCTTTCTTT
TRBV13	TRBJ2-7	many	NA	CASNSNPNYEQYF	TGTGCCAGCAACTCGAACCCAAACTACGAGCAGTACTTC
TRBV19	TRBJ1-2	few	NA	CASSIGRDYGYTF	TGTGCCAGTAGTATAGGCCGGGACTATGGCTACACCTTC
TRBV6-1	TRBJ2-5	NA	NA	CASNHGTGTQYF	TGTGCCAGCAACCACGGCACCGGGACCCAGTACTTC
TRBV7-6	TRBJ1-5	many	TRBD1	CASSHRQGYNQPQHF	TGTGCCAGCAGCCACCGACAGGGATACAATCAGCCCCAGCATTTT
TRBV27	TRBJ1-2	many	NA	CASKQGNYGYTF	TGTGCCAGCAAACAGGGAAACTATGGCTACACCTTC
TRBV30	TRBJ1-1	many	NA	CALGARGTEAFF	TGTGCCTTGGGGGCGCGGGGGACTGAAGCTTTCTTT
TRBV10-1	TRBJ2-2	many	NA	CASSIDATGELFF	TGCGCCAGCAGCATCGACGCCACCGGGGAGCTGTTTTTT
TRBV7-8	TRBJ1-5	NA	NA	CASSLGRFGNQPQHF	TGTGCCAGCAGCCTAGGGCGCTTCGGCAATCAGCCCCAGCATTTT
TRBV30	TRBJ2-7	many	NA	CAWSVGSSTYEQYF	TGTGCCTGGAGTGTAGGTAGTTCGACCTACGAGCAGTACTTC
TRBV12-5	TRBJ1-3	many	NA	CASADGASGNTIYF	TGTGCTAGTGCGGATGGGGCCTCTGGAAACACCATATATTTT
TRBV25-1	TRBJ2-5	many	NA	CASSESSTLSAAQYF	TGTGCCAGCAGTGAATCCTCAACGTTATCGGCGGCCCAGTACTTC
TRBV11-2	TRBJ1-1	NA	NA	CASSFIRTITEAFF	TGTGCCAGCAGCTTCATTCGGACCATAACTGAAGCTTTCTTT
TRBV3-1	TRBJ2-2	few	NA	CASSRPGSNTGELFF	TGTGCCAGCAGCCGACCCGGGTCGAACACCGGGGAGCTGTTTTTT
TRBV6-1	TRBJ1-1	many	TRBD1	CASSRTGEQATEAFF	TGTGCCAGCAGCAGGACAGGGGAGCAGGCCACTGAAGCTTTCTTT
TRBV7-9	TRBJ2-7	NA	TRBD1	CASSPWDRASEQYF	TGTGCCAGCAGCCCCTGGGACAGGGCCTCCGAGCAGTACTTC
TRBV28	TRBJ1-1	many	NA	CAGGALNTEAFF	TGTGCCGGAGGGGCTCTCAACACTGAAGCTTTCTTT
TRBV11-1	TRBJ2-7	many	NA	CASSLFLIKGVPANQYF	TGTGCCAGCAGCTTATTTCTCATAAAGGGGGTACCAGCGAACCAGTACTTC
TRBV6-5	TRBJ2-7	NA	TRBD2	CASSHYPAGGRNEQYF	TGTGCCAGCAGTCACTACCCCGCGGGGGGGAGAAACGAGCAGTACTTC
TRBV10-2	TRBJ2-7	few	TRBD1	CASSPNRGEQYF	TGCGCCAGCAGTCCTAACAGGGGCGAGCAGTACTTC
TRBV24-1	TRBJ2-2	many	TRBD1	CATSDTKDRVQTGELFF	TGTGCCACCAGTGACACGAAAGACAGGGTTCAGACCGGGGAGCTGTTTTTT
TRBV28	TRBJ2-7	many	NA	CASTATDTVYEQYF	TGTGCCAGCACCGCGACAGATACGGTCTACGAGCAGTACTTC
TRBV7-2	TRBJ2-1	NA	TRBD2	CASSLRTSGGATQFF	TGTGCCAGCAGCCTCCGGACTAGCGGGGGGGCCACACAGTTCTTC
TRBV12-3/TRBV12-4	TRBJ1-2	many	NA	CASSSLLVGNYGYTF	TGTGCCAGCAGTTCCCTCCTTGTGGGGAACTATGGCTACACCTTC
TRBV6-1	TRBJ2-2	NA	NA	CASGVSRVPPGELCF	TGTGCCAGCGGAGTTTCAAGGGTACCCCCAGGGGAGCTGTGTTTT
TRBV11-2	TRBJ1-1	many	TRBD1	CASSLNYRGGTEAFF	TGTGCCAGCAGCTTAAACTACAGGGGAGGGACTGAAGCTTTCTTT
TRBV4-1	TRBJ1-2	many	NA	CASSGTAGGSYGYTF	TGCGCCAGCAGCGGAACGGCAGGAGGGAGCTATGGCTACACCTTC
TRBV5-1	TRBJ1-6	few	TRBD1	CASSLGTGGYSPLHF	TGCGCCAGCAGCTTGGGGACAGGGGGTTATTCACCCCTCCACTTT
TRBV7-9	TRBJ1-1	many	NA	CASSITTGNTEAFF	TGTGCCAGCAGCATTACGACGGGGAACACTGAAGCTTTCTTT
TRBV20-1	TRBJ2-2	many	TRBD2	CSARISRLSGRNPGELFF	TGCAGTGCTAGAATTTCTAGGCTTAGCGGGAGGAATCCCGGGGAGCTGTTTTTT
TRBV6-1	TRBJ1-5	many	NA	CASSEAGNQPQHF	TGTGCCAGCAGTGAAGCTGGGAATCAGCCCCAGCATTTT
TRBV2	TRBJ1-5	many	NA	CASRGLGGNNQPQHF	TGTGCCAGCAGGGGGCTTGGGGGGAACAATCAGCCCCAGCATTTT
TRBV25-1	TRBJ1-2	many	NA	CASSYGSYGYTF	TGTGCCAGCAGTTATGGGTCCTATGGCTACACCTTC
TRBV11-2	TRBJ2-2	NA	NA	CASSLYSSWGELFF	TGTGCCAGCAGCTTATATAGTTCTTGGGGGGAGCTGTTTTTT
TRBV28	TRBJ2-5	many	TRBD1	CASSSPGTGAETQYF	TGTGCCAGCAGTTCGCCCGGGACAGGGGCCGAGACCCAGTACTTC
TRBV6-1	TRBJ1-2	many	NA	CASSPTATNYGYTF	TGTGCCAGCAGTCCCACGGCGACTAACTATGGCTACACCTTC
TRBV6-1	TRBJ2-2	NA	TRBD2	CASSEWGAGITGELFF	TGTGCCAGCAGTGAATGGGGAGCGGGGATCACCGGGGAGCTGTTTTTT
TRBV7-3	TRBJ1-1	many	TRBD1	CASRQNDRGQKMNTEAFF	TGTGCCAGCAGACAAAACGACAGGGGGCAGAAAATGAACACTGAAGCTTTCTTT
TRBV19	TRBJ2-2	NA	TRBD1	CASSIGVGTGFSGELFF	TGTGCCAGTAGTATTGGAGTGGGGACAGGGTTTTCCGGGGAGCTGTTTTTT
TRBV28	TRBJ1-2	NA	NA	CASSLAAGYTF	TGTGCCAGCAGTTTGGCGGCGGGCTACACCTTC
TRBV6-1	TRBJ1-2	many	TRBD1	CASSAGQLYGYTF	TGTGCCAGCAGTGCGGGACAGCTCTATGGCTACACCTTC
TRBV2	TRBJ2-5	many	NA	CASSSGTWETQYF	TGTGCCAGCAGTTCGGGGACCTGGGAGACCCAGTACTTC
TRBV20-1	TRBJ2-5	many	NA	CSARSGQETQYF	TGCAGTGCTAGATCAGGGCAGGAGACCCAGTACTTC
TRBV18	TRBJ2-1	few	NA	CASSPPSSYNEQFF	TGTGCCAGCTCACCACCGAGCTCCTACAATGAGCAGTTCTTC
TRBV12-3/TRBV12-4	TRBJ1-1	NA	NA	CASSPSRRATEAFF	TGTGCCAGCAGTCCATCGCGGAGGGCCACTGAAGCTTTCTTT
TRBV28	TRBJ2-5	NA	NA	CASSLLIGSEQETQYF	TGTGCCAGCAGTCTCCTTATTGGGTCGGAGCAAGAGACCCAGTACTTC
TRBV6-5	TRBJ2-3	many	NA	CASSLQGTSTDTQYF	TGTGCCAGCAGTTTACAGGGGACTAGCACAGATACGCAGTATTTT
TRBV6-5	TRBJ2-7	many	NA	CASSYSRTVSEQYF	TGTGCCAGCAGTTACTCTAGGACTGTGTCAGAGCAGTACTTC
TRBV2	TRBJ2-5	many	NA	CASQELRAETQYF	TGTGCCAGCCAGGAACTCCGGGCGGAGACCCAGTACTTC
TRBV2	TRBJ2-2	many	NA	CASSEVRGGELFF	TGTGCCAGCAGTGAAGTGCGGGGCGGGGAGCTGTTTTTT